This TCR beta chain is drawn from a study of spatial heterogeneity in lung cancer. TCRdb re-called the 5' RACE reads with MiXCR, one entry per CDR3 protein. Of 100,000 to 120,000 distinct CDR3 sequences in the sample, under 14% were seen once. This clonotype was detected only a few times. This CDR3 spans 12 amino acids. Germline loops: CDR1 SGHRS, CDR2 YFSETQ. V was cut by 5 bases and J by 4 bases, with 9 bases left in between. The time point: blood at routine non-recurrence follow-up after resection. The clonotype comes from a female donor with early-stage non-small cell lung cancer. The sample in question was PBMCs, obtained at follow-up. The rearrangement links TRBV5-1 to TRBJ1-2; D might be TRBD1 (5 bases). The CDR3 loop is CASRLDSYGYTF. CDR3 coding DNA: TGCGCCAGCAGATTAGACAGCTATGGCTACACCTTC.